This T cell receptor beta chain comes out of a study of blood T cell repertoires in COVID-19. Overall study: T cells, B-cell-depleted T cells, or PBMCs supplied cDNA or gDNA.

Produced via immunoSEQ multiplex PCR; TCRdb's table is partial and in-frame only. The sample lists 210,000 or so clones, about 85% occurring once. V dropped 3 bases and J dropped 0; count of bases not matched to a gene: 20. Per germline, CDR1 DFQATT and CDR2 SNEGSKA (reference sequence). The CDR3 consists of 20 residues. Participants came from roughly 23 US areas, aged about 18 to 89 years. Participant reports of clinical history set cohort assignment. Cohort 3 recovery required two negative PCRs, clearance, or symptom resolution. This clone was recorded only once. The sequence derives from a man aged 25 to 40 who had recovered from COVID-19. The sequenced sample consisted of PBMCs or T cells enriched from blood (not recorded which). This chain connects TRBV20-1 to TRBJ2-7, with 10 nucleotides matching TRBD2. CDR3 in DNA: TGCAGTGCTAGTCCACTTCGGGGTAGCGGGGGGCACCCGGGCTCCTACGAGCAGTACTTC. Amino acid sequence: CSASPLRGSGGHPGSYEQYF.